This T cell receptor (beta chain) was sequenced for a study of cytomegalovirus exposure and HLA in healthy donors. The PCR ran on 60 Vbeta and 13 Jbeta primers. The data were produced by immunoSEQ multiplex PCR, yet TCRdb's version contains in-frame clones alone and is incomplete. Seen here are roughly 48,000 clones, 70% to 80% observed once, and the top ten hold roughly 3.2%. As for this clone: Its antigen remains unidentified.

There are 16 residues in the CDR3. CDR1 and CDR2 from the germline V gene are SGHAT and FQNNGV. Unmatched junction bases numbered 12, after V lost 5 bases and J lost 5 bases. Findings of the study overall: While the bulk of TCR sequences proved rare, some public TCRs turned up in many donors. Apparent HLA restriction characterized most CMV-associated TCR beta chains in a later analysis. Upon later analysis, TCR association rates were observed to vary by HLA locus, being highest for DRB1 and lowest for HLA-C. It was reported that the classifier diagnosed cytomegalovirus status with high specificity and sensitivity in both the original and validation cohorts.

The TCR sequence derives from a woman in her 30s in good health and CMV-seronegative. The rearrangement joins TRBV11-2 to TRBJ2-7; 10 bases fit TRBD1. The source material was PBMCs. The CDR3, as DNA: TGTGCCAGCAGCCCGTTGAAGGGACAGGGGAAGAACGAGCAGTACTTC. Translating it yields CASSPLKGQGKNEQYF.